This T cell receptor beta chain was obtained from a study of OX40 agonist ivuxolimab in advanced cancers. Study details: Intravenous ivuxolimab at 0.01 to 10 mg/kg was given to patients every 2 weeks. General study points: Specificity for antigen went undetermined in the expanded peripheral T cells.

On this clone: Its antigen is not known.

From germline, CDR1 is LGHNA and CDR2 YNFKEQ. The CDR3 covers 16 residues. V was pared by 4 bases and J by 5 bases, with 7 bases of the junction left unmatched. Sequenced by immunoSEQ multiplex PCR; TCRdb stores in-frame clones only, minus some. Of 55,000 to 90,000 clones listed, about 90% are singletons. V and J are TRBV4-2 and TRBJ2-3; 12 nucleotides line up with TRBD2. Sequencing used CD4+ or CD8+ T cells sorted from blood, obtained in a trial of the OX40 agonist ivuxolimab. This clonotype was sampled from an adult with an advanced solid tumor such as melanoma, head and neck, liver or kidney cancer. The CDR3 is CASSRSSGRAGDTQYF. DNA of the CDR3: TGTGCCAGCAGCCGGTCTAGCGGGAGGGCGGGAGATACGCAGTATTTT.